The clone carrying this TCR beta chain appeared a single time. Original methodology: From reference gene primer amplification, estimates of nucleated cell counts were derived. Assay: immunoSEQ multiplex PCR; the TCRdb copy retains only in-frame clones and omits some. V, J and clone size are taken as reported in that table, and D and trimming were inferred from the DNA itself. This sample has approximately 73,000 clones; approximately 77% occur once, and the top ten carry approximately 0.83%. This sample was included in a study of blood T cell repertoires in COVID-19. Study at large: Some COVID-19 samples were acute and others convalescent; all came from the United States, Italy and Spain. PBMCs, B-cell-depleted T cells, or T cells provided the cDNA or gDNA that made up the material.

V lost 2 bases to trimming and J lost 7 bases, with 9 bases between them. This CDR3 spans 13 amino acids. This TCR derives from a woman between 70 and 85 years old with acute or convalescent COVID-19. Input material: peripheral blood. V usage is TRBV12-3 or TRBV12-4 and J usage is TRBJ2-1; D call uncertain. CDR3 region: CASSLPQKNEQFF. The CDR3 DNA sequence: TGTGCCAGCAGTTTACCCCAGAAGAATGAGCAGTTCTTC.